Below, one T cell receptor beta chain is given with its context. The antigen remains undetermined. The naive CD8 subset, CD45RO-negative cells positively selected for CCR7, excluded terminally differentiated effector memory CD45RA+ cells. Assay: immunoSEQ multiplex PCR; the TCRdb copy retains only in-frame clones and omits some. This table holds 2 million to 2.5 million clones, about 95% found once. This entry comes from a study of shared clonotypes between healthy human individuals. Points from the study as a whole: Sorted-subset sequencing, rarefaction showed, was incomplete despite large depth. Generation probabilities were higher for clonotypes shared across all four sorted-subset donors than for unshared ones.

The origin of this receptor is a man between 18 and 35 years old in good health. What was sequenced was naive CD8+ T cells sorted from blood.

The DNA of the CDR3 is TGTGCCAGCAGTCACGGACAGGGAAAAGAGACCCAGTACTTC. Translated, it gives CASSHGQGKETQYF. The chain has TRBV25-1 and TRBJ2-5; 8 nucleotides line up with TRBD1. V lost 5 bases and J lost 3; bases outside the gene matches: 5. The germline V gene has CDR1 MGHDK and CDR2 SYGVNS. The CDR3 runs 14 residues.